The clone carrying this TCR beta chain occurred a few times. The antigen is unknown. These data are taken from a study of T cell repertoires in cytomegalovirus infection. The overall study: Carrying CMV and the relevant HLA type showed in public TCR beta signatures. Overall study results and limits: Ex vivo, HLA-C-restricted CMV-specific TCR beta clonotypes prevailed over the rest of the response.

V lost 5 bases and J lost 3; bases outside the gene matches: 6. The CDR3 is 15 residues long. Germline V CDR1 and CDR2: SEHNR, FQNEAQ (reference sequence). TCRdb independently ran MiXCR on the reads; one entry per CDR3 protein. The table includes roughly 180,000 distinct CDR3 sequences, less than 25% detected once. The chain links TRBV7-9 to TRBJ2-5, with TRBD1 matching 10 bases. The TCR comes from a human donor in good health (CMV status not recorded). Some clones in this sample may be carry-over from other donors' samples. The sequencing used CD8+ T cells from cultured PBMCs, collected from culture after CMV antigen stimulation. The CDR3 region is CASSGDRGEEETQYF. DNA of the CDR3: TGTGCCAGCAGCGGGGACAGGGGAGAGGAAGAGACCCAGTACTTC.